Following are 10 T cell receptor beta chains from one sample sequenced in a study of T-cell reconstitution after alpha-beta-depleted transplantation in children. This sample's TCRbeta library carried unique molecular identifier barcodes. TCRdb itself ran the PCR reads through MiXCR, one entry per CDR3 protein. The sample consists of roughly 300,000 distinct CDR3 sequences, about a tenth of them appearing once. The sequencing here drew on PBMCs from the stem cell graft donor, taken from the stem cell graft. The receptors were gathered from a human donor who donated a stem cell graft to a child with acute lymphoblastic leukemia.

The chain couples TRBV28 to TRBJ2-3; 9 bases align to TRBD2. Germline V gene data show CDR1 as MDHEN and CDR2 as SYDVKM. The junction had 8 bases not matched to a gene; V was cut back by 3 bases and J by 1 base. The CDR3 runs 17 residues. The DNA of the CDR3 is TGTGCCAGCAGTTTCCTTCGACTAGCGGACCGCACAGATACGCAGTATTTT. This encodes CASSFLRLADRTDTQYF.

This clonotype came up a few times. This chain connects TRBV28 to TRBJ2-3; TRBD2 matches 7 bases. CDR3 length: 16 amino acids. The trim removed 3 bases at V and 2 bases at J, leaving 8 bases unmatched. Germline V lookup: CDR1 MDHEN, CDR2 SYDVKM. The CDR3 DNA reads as TGTGCCAGCAGTTTGGCGGGGGACGGTTTCACAGATACGCAGTATTTT. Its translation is CASSLAGDGFTDTQYF.

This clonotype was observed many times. The CDR3, as DNA: TGTGCCAGCAGGCTCGGAGCAGCCCCCTCGTCCTATGGCTACACCTTC. Its protein is CASRLGAAPSSYGYTF. V usage is TRBV5-8 and J usage is TRBJ1-2; D remains unclear. CDR3 size: 16 residues. V lost 5 bases and J lost 4, with 21 bases in between. CDR1 SGHTS and CDR2 YDEGEE come from the germline V gene.

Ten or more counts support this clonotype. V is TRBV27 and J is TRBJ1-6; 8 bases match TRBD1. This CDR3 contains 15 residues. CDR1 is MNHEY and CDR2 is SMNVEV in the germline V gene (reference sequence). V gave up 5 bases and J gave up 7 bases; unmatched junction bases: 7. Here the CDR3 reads CASSPSDRENSPLHF. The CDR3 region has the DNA TGTGCCAGCAGTCCCTCGGACAGGGAAAATTCACCCCTCCACTTT.

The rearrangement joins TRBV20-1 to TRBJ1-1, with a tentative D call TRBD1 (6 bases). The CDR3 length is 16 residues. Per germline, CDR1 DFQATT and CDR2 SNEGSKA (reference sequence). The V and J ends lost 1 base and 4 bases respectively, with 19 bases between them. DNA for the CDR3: TGCAGTGCTAGAGCCGGACAGTTGGGGGAGAGCACTGAAGCTTTCTTT. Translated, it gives CSARAGQLGESTEAFF.

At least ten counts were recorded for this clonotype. This CDR3 is CATSRDLGGPGYEQFF. In nucleotides, the CDR3 is TGTGCCACCAGCAGAGATCTGGGAGGGCCGGGGTATGAGCAGTTCTTC. The chain combines TRBV15 with TRBJ2-1; 7 positions agree with TRBD2. This CDR3 spans 16 amino acids. Per the germline V gene, CDR1 is LNHNV and CDR2 is YYDKDF (reference sequence). V lost 0 bases and J lost 8; bases outside the gene matches: 10.

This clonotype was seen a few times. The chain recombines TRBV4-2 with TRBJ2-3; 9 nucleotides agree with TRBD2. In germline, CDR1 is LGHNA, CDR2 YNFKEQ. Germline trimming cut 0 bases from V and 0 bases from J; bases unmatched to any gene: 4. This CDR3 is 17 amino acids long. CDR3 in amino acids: CASSQDSGRPSTDTQYF. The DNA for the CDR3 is TGTGCCAGCAGCCAAGACAGCGGGAGGCCTAGCACAGATACGCAGTATTTT.

Here the CDR3 DNA reads TGTGCCAGCTCCCCCGGGCCCCACACTGAAGCTTTCTTT. This sequence encodes CASSPGPHTEAFF. The rearrangement uses TRBV18 and TRBJ1-1; no reliable D call. Trimming took off 6 bases at V and 3 bases at J, with 11 bases between the two ends. Germline CDR1 KGHSH, CDR2 LQKENI. This CDR3 has 13 residues.

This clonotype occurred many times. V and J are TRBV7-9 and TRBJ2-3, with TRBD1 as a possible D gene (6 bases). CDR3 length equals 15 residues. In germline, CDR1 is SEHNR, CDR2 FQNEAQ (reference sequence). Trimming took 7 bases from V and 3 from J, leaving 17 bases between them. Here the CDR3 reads CASTQGSRLTDTQYF. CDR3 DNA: TGTGCCAGCACCCAGGGGAGTCGGCTTACAGATACGCAGTATTTT.

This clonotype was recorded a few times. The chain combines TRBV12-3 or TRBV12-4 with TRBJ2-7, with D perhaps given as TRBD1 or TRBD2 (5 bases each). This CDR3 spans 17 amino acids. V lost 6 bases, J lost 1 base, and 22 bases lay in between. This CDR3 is CASSPLGGPTSSYEQYF. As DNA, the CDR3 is TGTGCCAGCAGCCCCCTTGGGGGACCAACATCGTCCTACGAGCAGTACTTC.